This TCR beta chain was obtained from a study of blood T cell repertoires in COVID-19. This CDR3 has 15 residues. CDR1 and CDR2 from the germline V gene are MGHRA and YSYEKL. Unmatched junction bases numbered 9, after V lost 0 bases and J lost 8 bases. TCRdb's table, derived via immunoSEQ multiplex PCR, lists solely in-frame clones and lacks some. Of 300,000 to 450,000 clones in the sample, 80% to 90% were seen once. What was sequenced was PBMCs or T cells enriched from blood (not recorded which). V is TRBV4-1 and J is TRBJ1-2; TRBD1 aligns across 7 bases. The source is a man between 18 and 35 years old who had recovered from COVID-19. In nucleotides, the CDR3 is TGCGCCAGCAGCCAAGAACCGGGACAGCGACCCGGCTACACCTTC. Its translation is CASSQEPGQRPGYTF.